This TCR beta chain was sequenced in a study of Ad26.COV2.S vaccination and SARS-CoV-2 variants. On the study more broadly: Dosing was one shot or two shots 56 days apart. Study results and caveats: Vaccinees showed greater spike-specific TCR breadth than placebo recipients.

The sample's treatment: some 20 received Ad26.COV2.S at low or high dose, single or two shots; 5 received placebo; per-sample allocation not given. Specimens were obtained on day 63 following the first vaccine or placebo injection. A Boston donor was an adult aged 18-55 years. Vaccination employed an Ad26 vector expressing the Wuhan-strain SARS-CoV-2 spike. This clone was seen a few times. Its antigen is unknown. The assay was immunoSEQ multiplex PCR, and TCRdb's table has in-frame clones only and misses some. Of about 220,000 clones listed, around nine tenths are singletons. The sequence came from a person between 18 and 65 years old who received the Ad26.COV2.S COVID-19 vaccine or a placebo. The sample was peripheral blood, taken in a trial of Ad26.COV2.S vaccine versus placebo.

CDR3 in amino acids: CASRGYNEQFF. The CDR3 DNA is TGTGCCAGTAGGGGGTACAATGAGCAGTTCTTC. This chain connects TRBV28 to TRBJ2-1; weak D call: TRBD1 (6 bases). Germline V gene lookup returns CDR1 MDHEN and CDR2 SYDVKM. V was clipped by 9 bases and J by 4 bases, with 7 bases between them. The CDR3 has 11 residues.